A selection of T cell receptor beta chains follows, all from one sample in a study of blood T cell repertoires in COVID-19. TCRdb keeps only in-frame clones here, not all; method: immunoSEQ multiplex PCR. The sample has 100,000 or so clones, more than 75% seen once; the top ten hold approximately 9.8%. Sequencing used peripheral blood. These TCRs come from a man aged 55 to 70 with active or convalescent COVID-19. The CDR3 runs from the conserved cysteine through the conserved F or W. D genes are given only for firm matches. A row's size may be missing; if present it is once, few, many or a size class.

d_gene	j_gene	v_gene	abundance	CDR3aa	CDR3nt
-	TRBJ1-4	TRBV19	-	CASSTRQNEKLFF	TGTGCCAGTAGTACACGACAAAATGAAAAACTGTTTTTT
-	TRBJ2-3	TRBV5-1	-	CASSSGQSDTQYF	TGCGCCAGCAGCTCCGGACAATCAGATACGCAGTATTTT
-	TRBJ2-6	TRBV24-1	-	CAPSRRFPTGANVLTF	TGTGCCCCTTCTCGGAGGTTTCCTACTGGGGCCAACGTCCTGACTTTC
-	TRBJ2-3	TRBV30	-	CAWSTGLQGAADTQYF	TGTGCCTGGAGTACGGGACTCCAGGGAGCGGCAGATACGCAGTATTTT
TRBD2	TRBJ2-7	TRBV19	-	CASRKSGRVYEQYF	TGTGCCAGCCGTAAGAGCGGGAGGGTCTACGAGCAGTACTTC
-	TRBJ2-3	TRBV5-1	-	CASSLEEASSTDTQYF	TGCGCCAGCAGCTTGGAAGAGGCTAGCAGCACAGATACGCAGTATTTT
TRBD2	TRBJ2-1	TRBV9	-	CASSELAGVFNEQFF	TGTGCCAGCAGCGAACTAGCGGGAGTCTTTAATGAGCAGTTCTTC
TRBD1	TRBJ1-5	TRBV28	-	CASSLSFGTGLNQPQHF	TGTGCCAGCAGTTTATCTTTCGGGACAGGACTTAATCAGCCCCAGCATTTT
TRBD2	TRBJ2-3	TRBV30	-	CAWSVGTSGRAADTQYF	TGTGCCTGGAGTGTGGGGACTAGCGGGAGGGCCGCAGATACGCAGTATTTT
TRBD1	TRBJ1-1	TRBV11-3	-	CASSPRDRGQNEAFF	TGTGCCAGCAGCCCCCGGGACAGGGGGCAGAATGAAGCTTTCTTT
-	TRBJ1-2	TRBV5-4	-	CASSLDGAAGGYTF	TGTGCCAGCAGCTTGGATGGGGCAGCCGGTGGCTACACCTTC
-	TRBJ1-1	TRBV5-1	-	CASSRTQTNTEAFF	TGCGCCAGCAGCCGGACACAAACGAACACTGAAGCTTTCTTT
-	TRBJ2-1	TRBV7-9	-	CASSLQGTSYEQFF	TGTGCCAGCAGCTTACAGGGTACTTCATATGAGCAGTTCTTC
-	TRBJ1-4	TRBV6-5	-	CASSRTSTNEKLFF	TGTGCCAGCAGCCGGACTTCAACTAATGAAAAACTGTTTTTT
TRBD1	TRBJ2-5	TRBV18	-	CASSPLYRGSGETQYF	TGTGCCAGCTCACCACTGTACAGGGGATCTGGAGAGACCCAGTACTTC
-	TRBJ2-7	TRBV11-2	few	CASSLGWAAGEQYF	TGTGCCAGCAGCCTCGGCTGGGCGGCGGGGGAGCAGTACTTC
TRBD1	TRBJ2-5	TRBV5-1	-	CASSSRTGGSQETQYF	TGCGCCAGCAGCTCCCGGACAGGGGGGAGCCAAGAGACCCAGTACTTC
TRBD2	TRBJ2-1	TRBV19	few	CASSILAEGYNEQFF	TGTGCCAGTAGTATCCTAGCGGAGGGGTACAATGAGCAGTTCTTC
-	TRBJ1-2	TRBV19	-	CASSINRVSGYTF	TGTGCCAGTAGTATTAACAGGGTCTCTGGCTACACCTTC
TRBD1	TRBJ1-4	TRBV19	once	CASSPRQGQNEKLFF	TGTGCCAGTAGTCCCCGACAGGGCCAGAATGAAAAACTGTTTTTT
-	TRBJ1-1	TRBV28	-	CASSYVATQLAFF	TGTGCCAGCAGTTATGTGGCCACCCAGTTAGCTTTCTTT
-	TRBJ2-5	TRBV5-1	-	CASSLGWGGPQETQYF	TGCGCCAGCAGCTTGGGATGGGGCGGCCCTCAAGAGACCCAGTACTTC
TRBD1	TRBJ1-1	TRBV10-3	-	CAISDPGQANTEAFF	TGTGCCATCTCAGACCCTGGACAGGCGAACACTGAAGCTTTCTTT
TRBD1	TRBJ2-2	TRBV11-2	-	CASSPLGQGYTGELFF	TGTGCCAGCAGCCCCTTAGGACAGGGCTACACCGGGGAGCTGTTTTTT
TRBD2	TRBJ2-2	TRBV5-6	once	CASSLEAGVAGELFF	TGTGCCAGCAGCTTGGAAGCGGGAGTAGCCGGGGAGCTGTTTTTT
TRBD2	TRBJ2-2	TRBV24-1	-	CATSSGTYGNTGELFF	TGTGCCACCTCGAGCGGGACTTACGGGAACACCGGGGAGCTGTTTTTT
TRBD1	TRBJ1-2	TRBV10-1	-	CASSPGGRNYGYTF	TGCGCCAGCAGCCCAGGGGGCCGCAACTATGGCTACACCTTC
TRBD1	TRBJ1-6	TRBV19	-	CASSDRAKSYNSPLHF	TGTGCCAGTTCCGACAGGGCGAAATCCTATAATTCACCCCTCCACTTT
-	TRBJ2-1	TRBV2	-	CASSESSGLYNEQFF	TGTGCCAGCAGTGAAAGTAGCGGACTTTACAATGAGCAGTTCTTC
TRBD1	TRBJ2-5	TRBV24-1	once	CATSDSRTGLMKTQYF	TGTGCCACCAGTGATTCACGGACAGGGTTGATGAAGACCCAGTACTTC
-	TRBJ2-3	TRBV6-5	-	CASSQTVVDTQYF	TGTGCCAGCAGTCAGACAGTTGTAGATACGCAGTATTTT
-	TRBJ1-2	TRBV2	-	CASSDILRGNGYTF	TGTGCCAGCAGTGATATTCTCAGGGGAAATGGCTACACCTTC
TRBD2	TRBJ2-1	TRBV6-2/TRBV6-3	-	CASSYSLAGGSYNEQFF	TGTGCCAGCAGTTACTCCCTAGCGGGAGGCTCCTACAATGAGCAGTTCTTC
TRBD2	TRBJ2-7	TRBV4-1	-	CASSDLGLAASYEQYF	TGCGCCAGCAGCGATCTCGGACTAGCGGCCTCCTACGAGCAGTACTTC